The 8 T cell receptor beta chains below were found in one sample sequenced in a study of early stage breast cancer tumors listed by TCRdb under 2017. The method behind the library was the immunoSEQ multiplex PCR assay. Entries here come from immuneACCESS through TCRdb and include only in-frame sequences with V and J called. Some clones fail to appear in such tables; in the studies checked, an unresolved V gene covers under half of the shortfall, and the cause of the remainder is unknown. The sample table holds some 30,000 clones, of which roughly four fifths were seen once. The ten largest clones take up about a tenth of the sample. Material for sequencing was blood. These receptors all come from a person aged 50 to 59 with breast cancer.

The V call is TRBV9, the J call TRBJ2-7; D may be TRBD1 or TRBD2 (5 bases each). Germline V lookup: CDR1 SGDLS, CDR2 YYNGEE. CDR3 length equals 13 residues. The V and J ends lost 3 bases and 0 bases respectively, with 7 bases between them. CDR3 residues: CASSGDGSYEQYF. DNA of the CDR3: TGTGCCAGCAGCGGGGACGGCTCCTACGAGCAGTACTTC.

This CDR3 reads CASSLWGAEGEQYF. DNA of the CDR3: TGTGCCAGCAGTTTATGGGGGGCTGAGGGCGAGCAGTACTTC. The V gene is TRBV28, the J gene TRBJ2-7, with a weak D call TRBD1 (6 bases). The germline CDR1 and CDR2 sequences are MDHEN and SYDVKM. The CDR3 covers 14 residues. V lost 0 bases to trimming and J lost 6 bases, with 12 bases between them.

The CDR3 DNA is TGTGCCAGCAGCCCCGACAGCGGGGGGAACAATGAGCAGTTCTTC. Its protein is CASSPDSGGNNEQFF. This sequence joins TRBV11-3 and TRBJ2-1, with 9 bases fitting TRBD2. Germline V CDR1 and CDR2: SGHNT, YENEEA. V trimming: 5 bases; J trimming: 5 bases; junction bases outside the gene matches: 7. CDR3 length: 15 residues.

This clone was counted once. The chain is built from TRBV27 and TRBJ2-1; no clear D. This CDR3 has 12 amino acids. V lost 5 bases to trimming and J lost 5 bases, with 7 bases between them. The V gene's germline CDR1 is MNHEY and CDR2 SMNVEV (reference sequence). CDR3 nucleotide sequence: TGTGCCAGCAGTGTTAATAACAATGAGCAGTTCTTC. Translation gives CASSVNNNEQFF.

The V and J genes are TRBV10-2 and TRBJ1-4; D not resolved. Trimming took off 7 bases at V and 5 bases at J, with 14 bases between the two ends. CDR1 is WSHSY and CDR2 is SAAADI in the germline V gene. The CDR3 is made up of 14 amino acids. CDR3 region: CASMGAGRNEKLFF. Written as DNA, the CDR3 is TGCGCCAGCATGGGAGCCGGACGGAATGAAAAACTGTTTTTT.

The V and J genes are TRBV10-2 and TRBJ2-7; no clear D gene. This CDR3 has 14 residues. CDR1 WSHSY and CDR2 SAAADI come from the germline V gene. V was clipped by 0 bases and J by 0 bases, with 6 bases between them. The CDR3 spells CASSESLSSYEQYF. The CDR3 DNA reads as TGCGCCAGCAGTGAGTCGCTTAGCTCCTACGAGCAGTACTTC.

The genes are TRBV5-6 and TRBJ2-7; 11 positions match TRBD2. Germline V CDR1 and CDR2: SGHDT, YYEEEE. V lost 1 base, J lost 3 bases, and 3 bases stayed unmatched. This CDR3 is built from 15 residues. Here the CDR3 reads CASSLLTSGSYEQYF. The CDR3 nucleotides read TGTGCCAGCAGCTTGTTAACTAGCGGGAGCTACGAGCAGTACTTC.

This clone was counted a single time. This sequence joins TRBV4-3 and TRBJ1-2; possible D gene TRBD1, 5 bases. Trimming took 4 bases from V and 5 from J, leaving 20 bases between them. The length of the CDR3 is 16 residues. Germline-derived CDR1 and CDR2 are LGHNA and YSLEER. CDR3 nucleotides: TGCGCCAGCAGCCCTAACTGGTCGGGACTGGCATATGGCTACACCTTC. It is translated as CASSPNWSGLAYGYTF.